These 16 T cell receptor beta chains were all obtained from the same sample, sequenced in a study of T cells in Graves' hyperthyroidism and ophthalmopathy. Using RNA transcripts as the source, TCR beta CDR3 regions were amplified. During a first-round RT-PCR of the TCR CDR3, the HTBI primer set was used. One entry per CDR3 protein, called by TCRdb with MiXCR from the multiplex PCR reads. The table lists about 640,000 distinct CDR3 sequences, around 20% of them singletons. Sequencing was performed on blood. The origin of the receptors is a young man with Graves' ophthalmopathy.

This clonotype was picked up a small number of times. The chain joins TRBV9 to TRBJ1-2; D uncertain. This CDR3 contains 14 residues. Germline CDR1 reads SGDLS; CDR2 reads YYNGEE. Trimming cost V 0 bases and J 2 bases, with 8 bases left between them. The CDR3 sequence: CASSVGPENYGYTF. In DNA form, the CDR3 reads TGTGCCAGCAGCGTAGGACCGGAGAACTATGGCTACACCTTC.

This clonotype was detected only a few times. This chain joins TRBV28 and TRBJ2-6; D might be TRBD1 (6 bases). V lost 4 bases to trimming and J lost 0 bases, with 19 bases between them. CDR1 and CDR2 (germline): MDHEN, SYDVKM. This CDR3 has 19 residues. The CDR3 loop is CASSSVQGTYFSGANVLTF. The CDR3 DNA reads as TGTGCCAGCAGTTCCGTACAGGGAACCTATTTCTCTGGGGCCAACGTCCTGACTTTC.

This clonotype occurred a few times. The CDR3 is CASSEFRGGGANVLTF. The CDR3 nucleotides read TGTGCCAGCAGTGAGTTTAGGGGAGGAGGGGCCAACGTCCTGACTTTC. This chain connects TRBV6-1 to TRBJ2-6; D might be TRBD2 (6 bases). V was shortened by 3 bases and J by 4 bases, with 13 bases between the two germline ends. CDR3 size: 16 residues. CDR1 and CDR2 from the germline V gene are MNHNS and SASEGT.

As to this clonotype: At one end, the junction sequence differs from germline, possibly due to a read error. The chain joins TRBV5-1 to TRBJ1-2; 7 nucleotides line up with TRBD1. Germline assignment: CDR1 SGHRS and CDR2 YFSETQ. The CDR3 runs to 14 residues. The CDR3 bases are TGTGCCAGCAGCCTAGAGACAGGGACTGGTGGCTACACCTTC. Protein product: CASSLETGTGGYTF.

The sample holds a few counts of this clonotype. V gene TRBV7-2 combines with J gene TRBJ2-7, with D possibly called TRBD1 or TRBD2 (5 bases each). Germline CDR1 reads SGHTA; CDR2 reads FQGNSA. The CDR3 consists of 16 residues. Trimming shortened V by 5 bases and J by 2 bases, and 19 bases separated the two germline ends. CDR3 nucleotide sequence: TGTGCCAGCAGCCATGCCGGGACGGATATCACCTACGAGCAGTACTTC. Amino acid sequence: CASSHAGTDITYEQYF.

A word on this clonotype: One base away lies a much larger clone, so this may be a sequencing read error. CDR3 amino acids: CAGQPGLLKNEAFF. The CDR3, as DNA: TGTGCCGGCCAGCCGGGACTCCTTAAGAATGAAGCTTTCTTT. This chain links TRBV12-3 or TRBV12-4 with TRBJ1-1; perhaps TRBD1 as D (5 bases). Trimming took off 11 bases at V and 7 bases at J, with 23 bases between the two ends. This CDR3 spans 14 amino acids.

This clonotype was detected a few times. This chain connects TRBV5-4 to TRBJ2-1; D may be TRBD2 (5 bases). V dropped 4 bases and J dropped 7 bases, with 18 bases sitting between them. The CDR3 loop spans 15 amino acids. CDR1 SGHNT and CDR2 YYREEE come from the germline V gene (reference sequence). The CDR3 DNA reads TGTGCCAGCAGCCCGTGGGGTAGCGCCCATAATGAGCAGTTCTTC. Translating gives CASSPWGSAHNEQFF.

This clonotype was counted many times. The CDR3 bases are TGTGCCAGCAGCGGGTCACTGGGGGCCTACGAGCAGTACTTC. Translated: CASSGSLGAYEQYF. V and J are TRBV28 and TRBJ2-7; D is tentatively TRBD1 or TRBD2 (5 bases each). There are 14 residues in the CDR3. In germline, CDR1 is MDHEN, CDR2 SYDVKM. Trimming shortened V by 6 bases and J by 2 bases, and 14 bases separated the two germline ends.

This clonotype has a handful of counts. The genes are TRBV6-1 and TRBJ1-1; D remains ambiguous. Trimming left V 6 bases short and J 7 bases short, with 12 bases between. Germline assignment: CDR1 MNHNS and CDR2 SASEGT. This CDR3 contains 12 residues. CDR3 residues: CASRSPRGEAFF. CDR3 bases: TGTGCCAGCAGATCCCCCCGGGGTGAAGCTTTCTTT.

In its sample, this clonotype was seen a few times. The chain employs TRBV20-1 and TRBJ2-5, with 7 bases fitting TRBD1. The CDR3 has 15 residues. Trimming cost V 4 bases and J 0 bases; bases outside gene matches: 8. From germline, CDR1 is DFQATT and CDR2 SNEGSKA (reference sequence). The CDR3 DNA reads TGCAGTGCTACTTCGACAGGGTCTAACCAAGAGACCCAGTACTTC. Protein sequence: CSATSTGSNQETQYF.

The CDR3 sequence: CASSERGQGSETYEQYF. The CDR3 coding sequence is TGTGCCAGCAGTGAACGGGGACAGGGTTCGGAGACTTACGAGCAGTACTTC. The chain recombines TRBV6-1 with TRBJ2-7; 9 bases fit TRBD1. V shed 2 bases, J shed 4 bases, and the junction held 12 bases outside the gene matches. From germline, CDR1 is MNHNS and CDR2 SASEGT. The CDR3 totals 17 residues.

This clonotype was counted ten times or more. J is TRBJ1-1 and V is TRBV10-1, with 7 bases that match TRBD1. The CDR3 covers 14 residues. The V and J ends lost 2 bases and 5 bases, in that order; junction bases with no gene match: 5. Germline V gives CDR1 WNHNN, CDR2 SYGVQD (reference sequence). CDR3 DNA: TGCGCCAGCAGTGAGACCAGGGGGTCGACTGAAGCTTTCTTT. Protein product: CASSETRGSTEAFF.

Points on this clonotype: A much larger clone lies a single base off, so this may be a read error. The gene calls are TRBV12-3 or TRBV12-4 and TRBJ2-1; 7 bases fit TRBD1. The CDR3 contains 15 residues. CDR3 nucleotide sequence: TGTGCCTGCAGTCCACGGACAGGTTCAAGGAATGAGCAGTTCTTC. It codes for CACSPRTGSRNEQFF.

This clonotype was counted between two and nine times. The V gene is TRBV20-1, the J gene TRBJ1-3, with 9 nucleotides matching TRBD1. Looked up from germline, CDR1 is DFQATT and CDR2 is SNEGSKA (reference sequence). The CDR3 is made up of 15 amino acids. The V segment lost 1 base and the J segment 2 bases; nucleotides outside the gene matches: 3. The CDR3: CSARVDRGTGNTIYF. Written as DNA, the CDR3 is TGCAGTGCTAGAGTGGACAGGGGAACTGGAAACACCATATATTTT.

Many counts were recorded for this clonotype. The rearrangement uses TRBV12-3 or TRBV12-4 and TRBJ2-1, with 7 positions matching TRBD2. This CDR3 has 15 residues. Losses at the gene ends were 7 bases for V and 5 bases for J; bases not matched to a gene: 11. CDR3 region: CASTWAGAVNNEQFF. CDR3 DNA sequence: TGTGCCAGCACTTGGGCGGGAGCGGTGAACAATGAGCAGTTCTTC.

This clonotype appeared many times. The chain joins TRBV7-9 to TRBJ1-3; D gene unclear. The CDR3 is 17 residues long. Germline V gene sequence: CDR1 SEHNR, CDR2 FQNEAQ (reference sequence). V was cut by 6 bases and J by 4 bases, with 22 bases left in between. The CDR3 DNA is TGTGCCAGCAGTCCAATCGAGGGAGTTCAGTCCGGAAACACCATATATTTT. It is translated as CASSPIEGVQSGNTIYF.